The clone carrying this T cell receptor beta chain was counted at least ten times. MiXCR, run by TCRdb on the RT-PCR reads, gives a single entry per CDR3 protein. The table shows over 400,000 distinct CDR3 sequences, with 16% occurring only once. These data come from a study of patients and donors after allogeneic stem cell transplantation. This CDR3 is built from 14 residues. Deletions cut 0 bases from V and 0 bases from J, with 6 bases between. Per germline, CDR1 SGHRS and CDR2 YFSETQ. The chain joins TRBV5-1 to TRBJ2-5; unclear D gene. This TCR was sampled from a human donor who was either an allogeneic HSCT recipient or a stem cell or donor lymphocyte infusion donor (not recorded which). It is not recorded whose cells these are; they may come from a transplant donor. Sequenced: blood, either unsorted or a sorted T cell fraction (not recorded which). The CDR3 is CASSLGLYQETQYF. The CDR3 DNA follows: TGCGCCAGCAGCTTGGGGTTGTACCAAGAGACCCAGTACTTC.